The rows below give T cell receptor beta chains drawn from one sample of a study of CD8+ T cells in alopecia areata. The table came from immunoSEQ multiplex PCR; TCRdb's copy has only in-frame clones and leaves some out. Of some 180,000 clones detected, roughly three fifths appear once; the ten largest clones hold 4% to 6%. The sample consisted of CD8+ T cells sorted from blood. These receptors were obtained from a human donor in good health. CDR3s include the opening cysteine and the closing phenylalanine or tryptophan. The D gene is left open where the match is weak. Clone sizes are given selectively: once, few, many, or a class where the clone is expanded.

CDR3nt	CDR3aa	v_gene	j_gene	d_gene	abundance
TGCGCCAGCAGCGCGCGACAGGGCGTGAACACTGAAGCTTTCTTT	CASSARQGVNTEAFF	TRBV5-1	TRBJ1-1	TRBD1	-
TGCGCCAGCAGCCAATTCCGGGGGGACTATGGCTACACCTTC	CASSQFRGDYGYTF	TRBV4-1	TRBJ1-2	-	-
TGTGCCAGCAGCTTGGGAGGCGAGAAGCAGTACTTC	CASSLGGEKQYF	TRBV5-6	TRBJ2-7	-	few
TGTGCCAGCAGGGGGACAGGGGATCCCTATCAGCCCCAGCATTTT	CASRGTGDPYQPQHF	TRBV2	TRBJ1-5	TRBD1	few
TGCGCCAGCAGCCAAGACCCGGTAAAGGCTTGGGACTATGGCTACACCTTC	CASSQDPVKAWDYGYTF	TRBV4-1	TRBJ1-2	-	-
TGTGCCAGCACTCCCGGGGGCGGCTATGGCTACACCTTC	CASTPGGGYGYTF	TRBV25-1	TRBJ1-2	-	-
TGCGCCAGCAGCCGGGGGGACGGCTACACCTTC	CASSRGDGYTF	TRBV4-1	TRBJ1-2	-	-
TGTGCCAGCAGCCAAGCGGGGGTCGGCCAAGAGACCCAGTACTTC	CASSQAGVGQETQYF	TRBV14	TRBJ2-5	-	-
TGTGCCAGCAGCCCAACCTCCTACGAGCAGTACTTC	CASSPTSYEQYF	TRBV7-9	TRBJ2-7	-	-
TGCAGCGCCGACGGGGTTGACACTGAAGCTTTCTTT	CSADGVDTEAFF	TRBV29-1	TRBJ1-1	-	-
TGTGCCAGCAGTTCCCTCGGCGATCAGCCCCAGCATTTT	CASSSLGDQPQHF	TRBV27	TRBJ1-5	-	-
TGTGCCAGCAGCGTAGATCAGGCGCGGGCTTTCTTT	CASSVDQARAFF	TRBV9	TRBJ1-1	-	-
TGTGCCAGCAGCTTATGGGACGCCCGCTACGAGCAGTACTTC	CASSLWDARYEQYF	TRBV7-8	TRBJ2-7	-	-
TGTGCCAGCATCTCCACAGGGGGCCTGACTTTC	CASISTGGLTF	TRBV11-2	TRBJ2-6	TRBD1	-
TGTGCCAGCGCCCCTGGGGCAGGGGGCCACGAGCAGTACTTC	CASAPGAGGHEQYF	TRBV5-5	TRBJ2-7	TRBD1	-
TGCAGCGCCGAGGGCGGAGATACGCAGTATTTT	CSAEGGDTQYF	TRBV29-1	TRBJ2-3	-	-
TGCGCCAGCAGCCCCGCGGGGGGGCCAGGGGAGACCCAGTACTTC	CASSPAGGPGETQYF	TRBV5-1	TRBJ2-5	TRBD2	once
TGTGCCAGCAGTTCGGGACAGAATGAAGCTTTCTTT	CASSSGQNEAFF	TRBV6-5	TRBJ1-1	TRBD1	-
TGCGCCAGCAGTCCCGAACCAGGGATCTCTGGAAACACCATATATTTT	CASSPEPGISGNTIYF	TRBV4-1	TRBJ1-3	-	many
TGTGCCAGCAGCTCTCCCGGTAGGGGCGGCTACACCTTC	CASSSPGRGGYTF	TRBV7-9	TRBJ1-2	-	-
TGTGCCAGCTGTAGGACAGGAGCCTACGAGCAGTACTTC	CASCRTGAYEQYF	TRBV7-9	TRBJ2-7	TRBD1	few
TGTGCCAGCTCACCACCTCTCCCGGGGGATACGCAGTATTTT	CASSPPLPGDTQYF	TRBV18	TRBJ2-3	-	-
TGTGCCAGCAGCGTAGTCGGCGGAGCCGGGGAAAAACTGTTTTTT	CASSVVGGAGEKLFF	TRBV9	TRBJ1-4	-	-
TGCGCCAGCAGCCAAGAACGGGCCGCCTACGAGCAGTACTTC	CASSQERAAYEQYF	TRBV4-1	TRBJ2-7	-	-
TGCGCCAGCAGTCGAACCAGCGGCTATGGCTACACCTTC	CASSRTSGYGYTF	TRBV23-1	TRBJ1-2	-	-
TGTGCCAGCAGCTTTACCGACAGCAATCAGCCCCAGCATTTT	CASSFTDSNQPQHF	TRBV7-8	TRBJ1-5	-	-
TGTGCCAGCAGTCTCCGTAGCGTGACAGGGGGGTACGAGCAGTACTTC	CASSLRSVTGGYEQYF	TRBV27	TRBJ2-7	TRBD1	-
TGTGCCAGCAGCTTAGGACAGCGCCAAGAGACCCAGTACTTC	CASSLGQRQETQYF	TRBV11-2	TRBJ2-5	-	once
TGTGCCAGCAGTCCTACAGGAGTGAACACTGAAGCTTTCTTT	CASSPTGVNTEAFF	TRBV6-5	TRBJ1-1	-	-
TGCGCCAGCAGCCAAGACGACTCAACTCAGGGGGAGACCCAGTACTTC	CASSQDDSTQGETQYF	TRBV4-1	TRBJ2-5	-	-
TGTGCCAGCAACCTTCCAGCTATGAAGGGGGAGCTGTTTTTT	CASNLPAMKGELFF	TRBV5-6	TRBJ2-2	-	few
TGTGCCTGGGACCCCGTAGGGGGCGGTGGTCAGCCCCAGCATTTT	CAWDPVGGGGQPQHF	TRBV30	TRBJ1-5	TRBD1	-
TGCGCCAGCAGCTTGGGCAGGATGGGCGGCTACACCTTC	CASSLGRMGGYTF	TRBV5-1	TRBJ1-2	-	-
TGTGCCAGCAGCGTAGCCCCGGCCCGGACAGTTGGCTACACCTTC	CASSVAPARTVGYTF	TRBV9	TRBJ1-2	-	-
TGTGCCAGCAGACAGGGGGACACTGAAGCTTTCTTT	CASRQGDTEAFF	TRBV27	TRBJ1-1	TRBD1	-
TGTGCCAGCAGCCCAGGACCGAATTCACCCCTCCACTTT	CASSPGPNSPLHF	TRBV7-9	TRBJ1-6	-	-
TGTGCCAGCAGCCTCATAGGGCAGCAGGCCGAAGCTTTCTTT	CASSLIGQQAEAFF	TRBV7-9	TRBJ1-1	-	-
TGTGCCAGCAGCTTGGGTTCAGGTAGCAATCAGCCCCAGCATTTT	CASSLGSGSNQPQHF	TRBV7-6	TRBJ1-5	-	-
TGTGCCATCAGTGAGCCCGGCGGCTACACCTTC	CAISEPGGYTF	TRBV10-3	TRBJ1-2	-	-
TGCGCCAGCAGCTTGGATGCTTACGAGCAGTACTTC	CASSLDAYEQYF	TRBV5-1	TRBJ2-7	-	-
TGTGCCAGCAGCTGGGGAGGGGAGCTGTTTTTT	CASSWGGELFF	TRBV11-3	TRBJ2-2	-	-
TGTGCCAGCAGTTTAGCCCTGGGGCCCTCCGCTTACGAGCAGTACTTC	CASSLALGPSAYEQYF	TRBV7-8	TRBJ2-7	-	-
TGTGCCAGCAGCCCCGAGGGACAGGGGAACACTGAAGCTTTCTTT	CASSPEGQGNTEAFF	TRBV13	TRBJ1-1	TRBD1	-